What follows are 2 T cell receptor beta chains derived from one specimen sequenced in a study of STAT5B mutations in CD4+ large granular lymphocyte leukemia. Sequencing used immunoSEQ multiplex PCR; TCRdb keeps in-frame clones, though not all of them. In the table there are 30,000 or so clones, around 81% of which are singletons. Material: CD4+ T cells from blood buffy coats. Receptors originate from a human donor in good health.

The V gene is TRBV28, the J gene TRBJ1-5, with no clear D. Germline CDR1 MDHEN, CDR2 SYDVKM. The CDR3 extends over 13 amino acids. V was shortened by 4 bases and J by 3 bases, with 7 bases between the two germline ends. CDR3 bases: TGTGCCAGCAGTTACAGTCCCAATCAGCCCCAGCATTTT. Its translation is CASSYSPNQPQHF.

This chain joins TRBV6-1 and TRBJ1-4, with D perhaps TRBD1 (6 bases). This CDR3 has 15 residues. Germline CDR1 and CDR2: MNHNS and SASEGT. V was trimmed by 3 bases and J by 3 bases, leaving 11 bases between them. The CDR3 coding sequence is TGTGCCAGCAGTGACGTAGGGGGACCTAATGAAAAACTGTTTTTT. It specifies CASSDVGGPNEKLFF.